This T cell receptor beta chain was obtained from a study of human T cells and chemical hapten exposure (dated by TCRdb to 2020 to 2023). A note on the overall study: For sensitization, 2% DPC in acetone was applied to a 2 cm by 2 cm area of upper inner arm skin. Throughout the approximately 24-week study period, patients were also given weekly therapeutic DPC doses on the scalp. Patch testing was performed on the upper back with Finn chambers containing 0.01% DPC, and the patch tests were scored after 6 days according to International Contact Dermatitis Research Group standards. This study followed changes in the peripheral blood TCR repertoire in vivo during primary and secondary sensitization of alopecia patients to the hapten diphenylcyclopropenone (DPC). The patient cohort, mostly female, included alopecia areata with under or over 50% scalp involvement, alopecia totalis and alopecia universalis. Libraries were combined into a pool for sequencing, and differences in TCR yield between samples came mainly from small differences in library volumes within the pool. Blood for TCR sequencing was provided by twenty-nine alopecia patients at one to four time points (pre-sensitization, 2, 6 and 24 weeks). Blood was sampled from patients pre-sensitization (week 0) and at 2, 6 and about 24 weeks after DPC sensitization. What the research found in general, with its limitations: Repeated subsampling changed both the strength of the expansion versus patch-test correlation and the threshold at which that correlation became significant. Significantly more large CDR3 similarity clusters were formed by expanded TCRs than by pre-sensitization or healthy control sets, consistent with antigen-driven responses. All patients had alopecia, a presumed autoimmune disease, so their immune response might differ from that of healthy individuals. Patch test score was positively correlated with the number of PT1 expanded TCRs, with significance at thresholds 8, 16 and 32 but not at 4. The number of TCRs above 1 in 1000 frequency did not change with DPC sensitization; there was no evidence of global repertoire structure alterations.

The sample's time point label, in plain terms: patch test 3, about 24 weeks after DPC sensitization. The treatment or condition label, as the study defines it: therapeutic diphenylcyclopropenone sensitization with weekly scalp DPC. At every patch-test visit, the blood draw took place before the patch test was put on. Patients were eligible if aged 18 to 70, diagnosed with alopecia and judged suitable for DPC therapy, and pregnant patients were excluded. Unfractionated whole blood was collected in Tempus Blood RNA tubes, and total RNA was extracted from that blood. The germline V gene (reference sequence) gives CDR1 as GTSNPN and CDR2 as SVGIG. V is trimmed back by 0 bases and J by 5 bases, and the junction contains 3 bases that no gene match accounts for. From the cysteine through the phenylalanine, the CDR3 covers 13 amino acids. The entry retains the CDR3 DNA only, 39 bases that are in frame from base 1.

Library creation used RACE. Sequencing took place on a NextSeq 500. During library preparation, unique molecular identifiers were attached to individual cDNA molecules so that TCRs could be counted quantitatively and reproducibly. Each blood RNA sample was used to sequence both TCR alpha and TCR beta chains. The original methods were these. Samples had a median of roughly 100,000 TCRs, with a range from about 23,224 to 750,000. The Decombinator software suite was used to annotate the V, J and CDR3 of the TCR reads. For PS versus PT1 abundance plots, all samples were subsampled to the same number of TCRs (28,000). TCRs were defined as expanded if absent before sensitization and observed at least eight times at the 2-week time point. TCRdb redid the processing of the public reads, applying fastp at Q25 and MiXCR, and retained in-frame beta chains. Under each unique CDR3 protein, matching rows form one entry showing the most common genes and DNA. TCRdb, not the original authors, processed these V and J calls. Here the sample has about 170,000 distinct CDR3 sequences; 28% occur a single time. Jointly, the top ten make up roughly 2.2% of the sample.

Worth noting for this clonotype: The target of this receptor is not known. Per-base qualities were not stored, and no clone one base away is much larger.

This TCR derives from a woman aged 18-29 years with alopecia areata. Some clones in this sample may be carry-over from other donors' samples. This chain joins TRBV30 to TRBJ2-5; TRBD1 matches 7 bases in the middle. Specimen: whole blood, collected in connection with sensitization to the hapten diphenylcyclopropenone (DPC). The CDR3 corresponds to CAWSVRQGETQYF. At the DNA level, the sequence is TGTGCCTGGAGTGTCCGACAGGGCGAGACCCAGTACTTC.